This T cell receptor (beta chain) was obtained from a study of cytomegalovirus exposure and HLA in healthy donors. Broader study findings: Cytomegalovirus association was assigned to about 180 TCR beta chains. An Asian-associated ancestry cluster reportedly showed fewer N-insertions than the approximately 700-donor mean in a later analysis.

The PCR used 60 Vbeta and 13 Jbeta primers. Data came from immunoSEQ multiplex PCR; TCRdb stores just in-frame clones and leaves some out. Recorded for this sample: 65,000 to 85,000 clones. Germline V CDR1 and CDR2: LGHNA, YNFKEQ. V lost 1 base and J 10 bases, leaving 17 bases between the germline ends. CDR3 length: 15 residues. In regard to this clone: What it binds is unknown.

The sequencing input was PBMCs. The chain uses TRBV4-2 and TRBJ2-1; D possibly corresponds to TRBD2 (6 bases). The sequence came from a woman aged 60-70 years in good health and CMV-seronegative. CDR3 in amino acids: CASSQGEVSGREQFF. DNA for the CDR3: TGTGCCAGCAGCCAAGGCGAAGTTTCGGGGAGGGAGCAGTTCTTC.